The present entry profiles one T cell receptor beta chain with its context. Its cognate antigen is unknown. Germline V gene lookup returns CDR1 SEHNR and CDR2 FQNEAQ (reference sequence). Between the trimmed V and J ends, which lost 4 bases and 4 bases, there was a span of 14 bases. This CDR3 spans 15 amino acids. These data are taken from a study of T cell responses to AZD1222 COVID-19 vaccine. Overall study results and limits: Baseline antibody screening turned up just a handful of seropositive AZD1222 recipients.

TCRdb's table, derived via immunoSEQ multiplex PCR, lists solely in-frame clones and lacks some. The table has 150,000 or so clones, more than 70% seen once. The TCR was taken from an adult in good health. The sequencing used peripheral blood, collected on day 0 of AZD1222 vaccination. The chain has TRBV7-9 and TRBJ2-1; D possibly corresponds to TRBD2 (5 bases). The CDR3, as DNA: TGTGCCAGCAGCTCAAAAGCGGAACCTTACAATGAGCAGTTCTTC. This encodes CASSSKAEPYNEQFF. Full variable domain (outside the CDR3, taken from reference TRBV7-9 and TRBJ2-1): DTGVSQNPRHKITKRGQNVTFRCDPISEHNRLYWYRQTLGQGPEFLTYFQNEAQLEKSRLLSDRFSAERPKGSFSTLEIQRTEQGDSAMYLCASSSKAEPYNEQFFGPGTRLTVL.